The rows below give T cell receptor beta chains drawn from one sample of a study of OX40 agonist ivuxolimab in advanced cancers. Profiling relied on immunoSEQ multiplex PCR, and the TCRdb table lists in-frame clones only, not all of them. Among about 75,000 clones listed, around 83% were seen once. The sample consisted of CD4+ or CD8+ T cells sorted from blood, taken in a trial of the OX40 agonist ivuxolimab. These receptor sequences come from an adult with an advanced solid tumor such as melanoma, head and neck, liver or kidney cancer. Each CDR3 is given with its conserved first and last residue. Fields, in order: clone size, V gene, J gene, D gene, CDR3 DNA, CDR3 protein. A D gene is named only where the DNA matches it firmly. Rows may omit the clone size; those that give it use once, few, many or a size class.

clone size: NA; V gene: TRBV5-5; J gene: TRBJ2-7; D gene: NA; CDR3 DNA: TGTGCCAGCAGCTCCGTTCTTCGAGAGGGGCGGCGCTACGAGCAGTACTTC; CDR3 protein: CASSSVLREGRRYEQYF
clone size: NA; V gene: TRBV16; J gene: TRBJ1-1; D gene: TRBD1; CDR3 DNA: TGTGCCAGCAGCCACCGATCGGACAGGGAAGCTTTCTTT; CDR3 protein: CASSHRSDREAFF
clone size: NA; V gene: TRBV6-1; J gene: TRBJ1-1; D gene: NA; CDR3 DNA: TGTGCCAGCAGCTTAACTTCAGGGGAAGCTTTCTTT; CDR3 protein: CASSLTSGEAFF
clone size: NA; V gene: TRBV18; J gene: TRBJ2-7; D gene: NA; CDR3 DNA: TGTGCCAGCTCAGGGGACATACCCTACGAGCAGTACTTC; CDR3 protein: CASSGDIPYEQYF
clone size: NA; V gene: TRBV7-2; J gene: TRBJ1-2; D gene: NA; CDR3 DNA: TGTGCCAGCAGCTTAGATCAGGCGGGGGTCGGCTACACCTTC; CDR3 protein: CASSLDQAGVGYTF
clone size: NA; V gene: TRBV30; J gene: TRBJ2-5; D gene: NA; CDR3 DNA: TGTGCCTGGAGTGCCGCAGGGTATTCGGAGACCCAGTACTTC; CDR3 protein: CAWSAAGYSETQYF
clone size: NA; V gene: TRBV5-1; J gene: TRBJ2-1; D gene: NA; CDR3 DNA: TGCGCCAGCAGCTCTTACAGTTATGAGCAGTTCTTC; CDR3 protein: CASSSYSYEQFF
clone size: NA; V gene: TRBV4-2; J gene: TRBJ2-7; D gene: TRBD1; CDR3 DNA: TGTGCCAGCAGCCCCGGGACAGGGGTGCCCTACGAGCAGTACTTC; CDR3 protein: CASSPGTGVPYEQYF
clone size: NA; V gene: TRBV6-6; J gene: TRBJ1-3; D gene: NA; CDR3 DNA: TGTGCCAGCAGTTACAGTCAGGGAACTGCTGGAAACACCATATATTTT; CDR3 protein: CASSYSQGTAGNTIYF
clone size: NA; V gene: TRBV6-5; J gene: TRBJ1-2; D gene: TRBD1; CDR3 DNA: TGTGCCACCGAAGACAGGGGAAATAATGGCTACACCTTC; CDR3 protein: CATEDRGNNGYTF
clone size: few; V gene: TRBV19; J gene: TRBJ2-7; D gene: NA; CDR3 DNA: TGTGCCAGTAGAGACGGCGCGTACGAGCAGTACTTC; CDR3 protein: CASRDGAYEQYF
clone size: few; V gene: TRBV5-6; J gene: TRBJ2-2; D gene: NA; CDR3 DNA: TGTGCCAGCAGCAATAAGGATTGGGAGCTGTTTTTT; CDR3 protein: CASSNKDWELFF
clone size: few; V gene: TRBV14; J gene: TRBJ2-6; D gene: NA; CDR3 DNA: TGTGCCAGCAGCCACGGACAGCCTGGGGCCAACGTCCTGACTTTC; CDR3 protein: CASSHGQPGANVLTF
clone size: NA; V gene: TRBV6-6; J gene: TRBJ1-3; D gene: NA; CDR3 DNA: TGTGCCAGCAGTTACCGAGATACCTCTGGAAACACCATATATTTT; CDR3 protein: CASSYRDTSGNTIYF
clone size: few; V gene: TRBV13; J gene: TRBJ2-3; D gene: TRBD2; CDR3 DNA: TGTGCCAGCAGCTTAGTTGGGACTAGCGGGGGATGGTATACAGATACGCAGTATTTT; CDR3 protein: CASSLVGTSGGWYTDTQYF
clone size: NA; V gene: TRBV2; J gene: TRBJ1-1; D gene: NA; CDR3 DNA: TGTGCCAGCAGTGAAGGAGGGCAGCCGAACACTGAAGCTTTCTTT; CDR3 protein: CASSEGGQPNTEAFF
clone size: NA; V gene: TRBV27; J gene: TRBJ2-7; D gene: NA; CDR3 DNA: TGTGCCAGCAGTTCTGGATACGAGCAGTACTTC; CDR3 protein: CASSSGYEQYF
clone size: NA; V gene: TRBV28; J gene: TRBJ2-7; D gene: NA; CDR3 DNA: TGTGCCAGCGAGTCCAGAAGCTACGAGCAGTACTTC; CDR3 protein: CASESRSYEQYF
clone size: NA; V gene: TRBV10-3; J gene: TRBJ2-1; D gene: TRBD1; CDR3 DNA: TGTGCCATCAGTCCCGGACAGGGACCCTACAATGAGCAGTTCTTC; CDR3 protein: CAISPGQGPYNEQFF
clone size: NA; V gene: TRBV28; J gene: TRBJ1-4; D gene: TRBD1; CDR3 DNA: TGTGCCAGCAGTAGGACAGGGGGGGGTGAAAAACTGTTTTTT; CDR3 protein: CASSRTGGGEKLFF
clone size: NA; V gene: TRBV5-1; J gene: TRBJ1-2; D gene: NA; CDR3 DNA: TGCGCCAGCAGCCCCGACAGTAGCTATGGCTACACCTTC; CDR3 protein: CASSPDSSYGYTF
clone size: few; V gene: TRBV7-9; J gene: TRBJ1-5; D gene: NA; CDR3 DNA: TGTGCCAGCAGCGATACAGGCCTGGGGGAGCCCCAGCATTTT; CDR3 protein: CASSDTGLGEPQHF
clone size: NA; V gene: TRBV18; J gene: TRBJ2-7; D gene: TRBD1; CDR3 DNA: TGTGCCAGCTCGATAGGGGGCGGCGAGCAATACGAGCAGTACTTC; CDR3 protein: CASSIGGGEQYEQYF
clone size: NA; V gene: TRBV6-5; J gene: TRBJ2-7; D gene: NA; CDR3 DNA: TGTGCCAGCAGTTTCGACTACGAGCAGTACTTC; CDR3 protein: CASSFDYEQYF
clone size: once; V gene: TRBV21-1; J gene: TRBJ2-7; D gene: NA; CDR3 DNA: TGTGCCAGCAGCAAATATACTAGCGGAGCCTACGAGCAGTACTTC; CDR3 protein: CASSKYTSGAYEQYF
clone size: NA; V gene: TRBV6-6; J gene: TRBJ2-7; D gene: NA; CDR3 DNA: TGTGCCACCAGCAGGTCCAGCAATTACGAGCAGTACTTC; CDR3 protein: CATSRSSNYEQYF
clone size: NA; V gene: TRBV14; J gene: TRBJ1-2; D gene: NA; CDR3 DNA: TGTGCCAGCAGCCCCGGGTTCTACTATGGCTACACCTTC; CDR3 protein: CASSPGFYYGYTF
clone size: NA; V gene: TRBV11-2; J gene: TRBJ1-6; D gene: NA; CDR3 DNA: TGTGCCAGCAGCCTCCTCCAGGGTCTTTTGAATTCACCCCTCCACTTT; CDR3 protein: CASSLLQGLLNSPLHF
clone size: few; V gene: TRBV28; J gene: TRBJ1-6; D gene: NA; CDR3 DNA: TGTGCCAGCAGTTTTGTCAGGGGAAACTATAATTCACCCCTCCACTTT; CDR3 protein: CASSFVRGNYNSPLHF
clone size: few; V gene: TRBV2; J gene: TRBJ1-5; D gene: NA; CDR3 DNA: TGTGCCAGCAGTGAACCTTTAGCTCCCTCAAATCAGCCCCAGCATTTT; CDR3 protein: CASSEPLAPSNQPQHF
clone size: NA; V gene: TRBV19; J gene: TRBJ1-3; D gene: NA; CDR3 DNA: TGTGCCAGTAGTAGGACACCGATCGGCTCTGGAAACACCATATATTTT; CDR3 protein: CASSRTPIGSGNTIYF
clone size: NA; V gene: TRBV4-3; J gene: TRBJ1-6; D gene: NA; CDR3 DNA: TGCGCCAGCAGCCTCAGGGTCAATTCACCCCTCCACTTT; CDR3 protein: CASSLRVNSPLHF
clone size: NA; V gene: TRBV14; J gene: TRBJ1-2; D gene: NA; CDR3 DNA: TGTGCCAGCAGCCAAGATGCAGGCTTCTATGGCTACACCTTC; CDR3 protein: CASSQDAGFYGYTF
clone size: NA; V gene: TRBV30; J gene: TRBJ1-6; D gene: NA; CDR3 DNA: TGTGCCTGGAGTGGAGGCCTGGTAAATTCACCCCTCCACTTT; CDR3 protein: CAWSGGLVNSPLHF
clone size: NA; V gene: TRBV11-2; J gene: TRBJ2-3; D gene: TRBD2; CDR3 DNA: TGTGCCAGCAGCTTAGAAGGGACTAGCTCAACTGATACGCAGTATTTT; CDR3 protein: CASSLEGTSSTDTQYF
clone size: few; V gene: TRBV18; J gene: TRBJ2-2; D gene: NA; CDR3 DNA: TGTGCCAGCTCACCAATAGGACTCGGGGAGCTGTTTTTT; CDR3 protein: CASSPIGLGELFF
clone size: NA; V gene: TRBV2; J gene: TRBJ2-3; D gene: NA; CDR3 DNA: TGTGCCAGCAGTTACTGGGGGGACATTCAGAAAAATACGCAGTATTTT; CDR3 protein: CASSYWGDIQKNTQYF
clone size: NA; V gene: TRBV27; J gene: TRBJ2-1; D gene: NA; CDR3 DNA: TGTGCCAGCAGCCTGACAATCCTCGGCAATGAGCAGTTCTTC; CDR3 protein: CASSLTILGNEQFF
clone size: NA; V gene: TRBV11-2; J gene: TRBJ2-1; D gene: NA; CDR3 DNA: TGTGCCAGCAGCTTAGAGCTACGCCTCGTTGGGAATGAGCAGTTCTTC; CDR3 protein: CASSLELRLVGNEQFF
clone size: NA; V gene: TRBV11-3; J gene: TRBJ2-2; D gene: NA; CDR3 DNA: TGTGCCAGCAGCCCCAGGGAGGGGGAGCTGTTTTTT; CDR3 protein: CASSPREGELFF
clone size: NA; V gene: TRBV27; J gene: TRBJ1-6; D gene: TRBD1; CDR3 DNA: TGTGCCAGCAGTTCGGGACAGAGTAATTCACCCCTCCACTTT; CDR3 protein: CASSSGQSNSPLHF
clone size: NA; V gene: TRBV6-5; J gene: TRBJ2-5; D gene: TRBD2; CDR3 DNA: TGTGCCAGCAGTTACGCTAGCGGGGTCCAAGAGACCCAGTACTTC; CDR3 protein: CASSYASGVQETQYF
clone size: NA; V gene: TRBV7-2; J gene: TRBJ2-5; D gene: NA; CDR3 DNA: TGTGCCAGCAGCCCCATACGAGGGGGTCAATTGGAGACCCAGTACTTC; CDR3 protein: CASSPIRGGQLETQYF
clone size: NA; V gene: TRBV7-9; J gene: TRBJ2-4; D gene: NA; CDR3 DNA: TGTGCCAGCAGCTTAATTTGGGACACCACTTTAGCCCACATTCAGTACTTC; CDR3 protein: CASSLIWDTTLAHIQYF
clone size: NA; V gene: TRBV27; J gene: TRBJ1-5; D gene: NA; CDR3 DNA: TGTGCCAGCAGTTTATCGAGTTGGGCGGGCCAGCCCCAGCATTTT; CDR3 protein: CASSLSSWAGQPQHF
clone size: NA; V gene: TRBV21-1; J gene: TRBJ2-5; D gene: NA; CDR3 DNA: TGTGCCAGCAGCAGATCTACAGGGGTTGAGACCCAGTACTTC; CDR3 protein: CASSRSTGVETQYF
clone size: NA; V gene: TRBV9; J gene: TRBJ1-2; D gene: NA; CDR3 DNA: TGTGCCAGCAGCCCTGATATGGGTCGACAGCGAGACGTCACTAACTATGGCTACACCTTC; CDR3 protein: CASSPDMGRQRDVTNYGYTF
clone size: NA; V gene: TRBV10-3; J gene: TRBJ1-6; D gene: TRBD1; CDR3 DNA: TGTGCCATCAGTGAGTCGGGGACAGGGGGAAATTCACCCCTCCACTTT; CDR3 protein: CAISESGTGGNSPLHF
clone size: NA; V gene: TRBV11-2; J gene: TRBJ2-4; D gene: TRBD1; CDR3 DNA: TGTGCCAGCAGCCCTTCTACGATGGGACAGGGCGGCAAAAACATTCAGTACTTC; CDR3 protein: CASSPSTMGQGGKNIQYF
clone size: NA; V gene: TRBV6-5; J gene: TRBJ2-5; D gene: NA; CDR3 DNA: TGTGCCACTCGACAGTCCCAAGAGACCCAGTACTTC; CDR3 protein: CATRQSQETQYF
clone size: NA; V gene: TRBV7-3; J gene: TRBJ1-1; D gene: NA; CDR3 DNA: TGTGCCAGCAGCTCCTTAAGTTGGAGCACTGAAGCTTTCTTT; CDR3 protein: CASSSLSWSTEAFF
clone size: NA; V gene: TRBV6-5; J gene: TRBJ1-1; D gene: NA; CDR3 DNA: TGTGCCAGCAGTTTAACCGGGACATCTGTCTATGAAGCTTTCTTT; CDR3 protein: CASSLTGTSVYEAFF
clone size: NA; V gene: TRBV5-6; J gene: TRBJ1-1; D gene: TRBD1; CDR3 DNA: TGTGCCAGCAGCTTAACAGGGGTGTACACTGAAGCTTTCTTT; CDR3 protein: CASSLTGVYTEAFF
clone size: once; V gene: TRBV5-1; J gene: TRBJ1-3; D gene: TRBD1; CDR3 DNA: TGCGCCAGCAGCCAAATGACAGGGACTGGAAACACCATATATTTT; CDR3 protein: CASSQMTGTGNTIYF
clone size: NA; V gene: TRBV6-5; J gene: TRBJ2-1; D gene: NA; CDR3 DNA: TGTGCCAGCAGTTACGACCCTTGGGCCTTCAATGAGCAGTTCTTC; CDR3 protein: CASSYDPWAFNEQFF
clone size: NA; V gene: TRBV14; J gene: TRBJ1-2; D gene: TRBD1; CDR3 DNA: TGTGCCAGCAGCCGAACGACAGGGGAGGGCTACACCTTC; CDR3 protein: CASSRTTGEGYTF
clone size: NA; V gene: TRBV4-1; J gene: TRBJ1-1; D gene: NA; CDR3 DNA: TGCGCCAGCAGCCACCTCATGGGTCCTACTGAAGCTTTCTTT; CDR3 protein: CASSHLMGPTEAFF
clone size: once; V gene: TRBV7-9; J gene: TRBJ2-5; D gene: TRBD1; CDR3 DNA: TGTGCCAGCAGCTTACACAGGGGCCAAGAGACCCAGTACTTC; CDR3 protein: CASSLHRGQETQYF
clone size: NA; V gene: TRBV28; J gene: TRBJ2-3; D gene: NA; CDR3 DNA: TGTGCCAGCAGTTTTGGTGGGAGGTCAGATACGCAGTATTTT; CDR3 protein: CASSFGGRSDTQYF